This passage covers 29 T cell receptor beta chains from one sample sequenced in a study of molecular identifiers for immune sequencing clone quantification. TCRdb re-derived calls from the PCR reads in MiXCR, one entry per CDR3 protein. The profile shows nearly 650,000 distinct CDR3 sequences, roughly 27% of them singletons. Material for sequencing was naive CD8+ T cells from blood, with Jurkat cell RNA spiked in. Regarding subset: FACS-sorted CD8+CD4-CCR7+CD45RA+ naive T cells. The receptor set was obtained from a human donor in good health. Some libraries in this study had Jurkat cell RNA spiked in.

Turning to this clonotype: It may be a read error: a sequence one base away is much more abundant. The chain couples TRBV5-1 to TRBJ1-1; D unclear. The CDR3 runs 14 residues. Germline V gene sequence: CDR1 SGHRS, CDR2 YFSETQ. V was cut by 1 base and J by 5 bases, with 12 bases left in between. The CDR3 DNA sequence: TGCGCCAGCAGCTTGTGGTATGGAGAGACTGAAGCTTTCTTT. This encodes CASSLWYGETEAFF.

This clonotype was counted at least ten times. The chain has TRBV6-5 and TRBJ2-2; D is unresolved. CDR3 length: 14 residues. Germline lookup yields CDR1 MNHEY and CDR2 SVGAGI. Trimming cost V 4 bases and J 0 bases, with 6 bases left between them. CDR3 sequence reads: CASSFYSNTGELFF. DNA of the CDR3: TGTGCCAGCAGTTTCTACTCGAACACCGGGGAGCTGTTTTTT.

The CDR3 bases are TGTGCCAGCAGTTCTCCCTCACGGACAGGGGACTACGAGCAGTACTTC. Its protein product is CASSSPSRTGDYEQYF. The rearrangement joins TRBV27 to TRBJ2-7; 9 positions agree with TRBD1. The junction had 10 bases not matched to a gene; V was cut back by 4 bases and J by 3 bases. The CDR3 length is 16 residues. Germline CDR1 reads MNHEY; CDR2 reads SMNVEV (reference sequence).

The chain links TRBV2 to TRBJ1-5; D remains ambiguous. The CDR3 covers 15 residues. Trimming took 4 bases from V and 0 from J, leaving 10 bases between them. The V gene's germline CDR1 is SNHLY and CDR2 FYNNEI. The chain's CDR3 is CASSVSEYSNQPQHF. CDR3 in DNA: TGTGCCAGCAGTGTATCGGAGTATAGCAATCAGCCCCAGCATTTT. Supplemented by reference TRBV2 and TRBJ1-5, the full variable domain reads EPEVTQTPSHQVTQMGQEVILRCVPISNHLYFYWYRQILGQKVEFLVSFYNNEISEKSEIFDDQFSVERPDGSNFTLKIRSTKLEDSAMYFCASSVSEYSNQPQHFGDGTRLSIL.

This rearrangement joins TRBV27 to TRBJ2-7; TRBD2 matches 8 bases. Germline-derived CDR1 and CDR2 are MNHEY and SMNVEV (reference sequence). The CDR3 covers 14 residues. With V trimmed by 1 base and J by 4 bases, 3 bases remained unmatched. The CDR3 spells CASSLYPGGYEQYF. The CDR3 DNA is TGTGCCAGCAGTTTATATCCGGGGGGGTACGAGCAGTACTTC.

Concerning this clonotype: Given a much more abundant clone one base away, this may be a read error. This rearrangement joins TRBV19 to TRBJ1-1; D unresolved. This CDR3 region has 13 residues. The germline CDR1 and CDR2 sequences are LNHDA and SQIVND (reference sequence). The CDR3 spells CATRLHLNAEAFF. DNA of the CDR3: TGTGCCACTCGACTCCACTTGAACGCTGAAGCTTTCTTT.

The gene calls are TRBV12-3 or TRBV12-4 and TRBJ2-3; possibly TRBD1 for D (6 bases). The CDR3 runs to 16 residues. The V and J ends lost 3 bases and 3 bases respectively, with 16 bases between them. The CDR3, as DNA: TGTGCCAGCAGTTTTAGGGTCGAGGGGGTTACAGATACGCAGTATTTT. Amino acid sequence: CASSFRVEGVTDTQYF.

This clonotype was counted only a few times. The chain combines TRBV3-1 with TRBJ1-1; D call uncertain. The CDR3 totals 17 residues. Germline-derived CDR1 and CDR2 are LGHDT and YNNKEL (reference sequence). Trimming pared 4 bases from V and 0 bases from J, leaving 18 bases between. The CDR3 coding sequence is TGTGCCAGCAGCCCAGCGGACGGAGTAAGTTTGAACACTGAAGCTTTCTTT. Translation gives CASSPADGVSLNTEAFF. The full variable domain, with the rest looked up from reference TRBV3-1 and TRBJ1-1, is DTAVSQTPKYLVTQMGNDKSIKCEQNLGHDTMYWYKQDSKKFLKIMFSYNNKELIINETVPNRFSPKSPDKAHLNLHINSLELGDSAVYFCASSPADGVSLNTEAFFGQGTRLTVV.

A few counts support this clonotype. The genes are TRBV4-3 and TRBJ2-3; 9 bases align to TRBD2. This CDR3 is built from 16 residues. J was trimmed by 3 bases and V by 4 bases; bases with no gene match: 8. Per germline, CDR1 LGHNA and CDR2 YSLEER. For the CDR3, the DNA is TGCGCCAGCAGCCGGACCGGGACTAGCATTACAGATACGCAGTATTTT. Translation gives CASSRTGTSITDTQYF.

The chain employs TRBV5-6 and TRBJ2-3, with D unresolved. The CDR3 spans 16 residues. Trimming took off 4 bases at V and 0 bases at J, with 15 bases between the two ends. Germline V gene data show CDR1 as SGHDT and CDR2 as YYEEEE. The CDR3 nucleotides are TGTGCCAGCAGCATGGCGCTCCACTCTAGCACAGATACGCAGTATTTT. This encodes CASSMALHSSTDTQYF. Filled out from reference TRBV5-6 and TRBJ2-3, the complete variable domain reads DAGVTQSPTHLIKTRGQQVTLRCSPKSGHDTVSWYQQALGQGPQFIFQYYEEEERQRGNFPDRFSGHQFPNYSSELNVNALLLGDSALYLCASSMALHSSTDTQYFGPGTRLTVL.

Only a few counts were recorded for this clonotype. The CDR3 nucleotides read TGTGCCAGCAGTGACACACTAGCTCGGGAGACCCAGTACTTC. Its translation: CASSDTLARETQYF. The rearrangement uses TRBV6-4 and TRBJ2-5; D might be TRBD2 (6 bases). Germline CDR1 and CDR2: MRHNA and SNTAGT. CDR3 length equals 14 residues. Deletions cut 2 bases from V and 5 bases from J, with 12 bases between.

This clonotype was counted at least ten times. The CDR3 DNA reads as TGCGCCAGCAGCTTCTGGGGGAGGGTCCAAGAGACCCAGTACTTC. It yields the protein CASSFWGRVQETQYF. This chain links TRBV5-1 with TRBJ2-5, with 7 bases aligning to TRBD2. The CDR3 runs to 15 residues. V gave up 2 bases and J gave up 1 base; unmatched junction bases: 5. From germline, CDR1 is SGHRS and CDR2 YFSETQ.

On this clonotype itself: At one of its ends the junction is not consistent with the germline gene, which may arise from a read error. The chain links TRBV11-2 to TRBJ2-4; D remains ambiguous. Germline V gene lookup returns CDR1 SGHAT and CDR2 FQNNGV. The CDR3 extends over 15 amino acids. The chain's CDR3 is CASSLAPPREPHGHF. The DNA for the CDR3 is TGTGCCAGCAGCTTAGCCCCCCCCCGTGAACCCCACGGGCACTTC. The full variable domain, completed using reference TRBV11-2 and TRBJ2-4, is EAGVAQSPRYKIIEKRQSVAFWCNPISGHATLYWYQQILGQGPKLLIQFQNNGVVDDSQLPKDRFSAERLKGVDSTLKIQPAKLEDSAVYLCASSLAPPREPHGHFGAGTRLSVL.

This clonotype was seen a handful of times. The chain uses TRBV11-2 and TRBJ1-2; D perhaps matches TRBD1 (5 bases). From germline, CDR1 is SGHAT and CDR2 FQNNGV. V lost 5 bases to trimming and J lost 8 bases, with 18 bases between them. The CDR3 extends over 14 amino acids. CDR3 in DNA: TGTGCCAGCAGCCCGATATCTGGGGCCAGAGGCTACACCTTC. As protein: CASSPISGARGYTF.

Points on this clonotype: It may be a read error: a sequence one base away is much more abundant. This CDR3 is missing its conserved last phenylalanine or tryptophan, likely due to a read error. V and J are TRBV11-3 and TRBJ2-1; possibly TRBD2 for D (5 bases). Looked up from germline, CDR1 is SGHNT and CDR2 is YENEEA. The CDR3 sequence is 12 residues long. Deletions cut 3 bases from V and 5 bases from J, with 5 bases between. DNA for the CDR3: TGTGCCAGCAGCTTGGAGGACAATGAGCAGTTCCTC. Translation gives CASSLEDNEQFL.

This clonotype was picked up many times. The rearrangement links TRBV7-9 to TRBJ1-4; 7 positions agree with TRBD1. CDR1 SEHNR and CDR2 FQNEAQ come from the germline V gene (reference sequence). V shed 4 bases and J 0 bases; nucleotides not matched to a gene: 5. The CDR3 extends over 16 amino acids. CDR3 residues: CASSWTGFATNEKLFF. CDR3 nucleotides: TGTGCCAGCAGCTGGACAGGTTTCGCAACTAATGAAAAACTGTTTTTT.

This clonotype was counted ten times or more. The V and J genes are TRBV12-3 or TRBV12-4 and TRBJ2-3, with no clear D. V was shortened by 2 bases and J by 4 bases, with 13 bases between the two germline ends. The CDR3 extends over 15 amino acids. The CDR3 protein is CASSLSSPRPDTQYF. The CDR3 DNA is TGTGCCAGCAGTTTATCCAGCCCCAGGCCAGATACGCAGTATTTT.

This chain connects TRBV4-1 to TRBJ2-5, with 7 positions matching TRBD1. The V gene's germline CDR1 is MGHRA and CDR2 YSYEKL. The CDR3 has 17 residues. Losses at the gene ends were 0 bases for V and 0 bases for J; bases not matched to a gene: 7. This chain's CDR3 is CASSQDSTQGYQETQYF. The CDR3 DNA reads as TGCGCCAGCAGCCAAGATTCTACACAGGGGTACCAAGAGACCCAGTACTTC.

This clonotype was seen at least ten times. The CDR3 sequence: CASSPSPLAGVIDTQYF. The CDR3 DNA sequence: TGTGCCAGCAGCCCCAGCCCACTAGCGGGGGTAATAGATACGCAGTATTTT. V is TRBV7-2 and J is TRBJ2-3, with 11 positions matching TRBD2. Unmatched junction bases numbered 12, after V lost 5 bases and J lost 5 bases. The CDR3 is 17 amino acids. The germline V gene has CDR1 SGHTA and CDR2 FQGNSA.

The gene calls are TRBV5-1 and TRBJ2-5; 12 bases map to TRBD2. The CDR3 extends over 17 amino acids. The junction had 9 bases not matched to a gene; V was cut back by 1 base and J by 5 bases. Germline CDR1 is SGHRS and CDR2 is YFSETQ. The CDR3 reads CASSLSLAGGPGETQYF. The CDR3 nucleotides are TGCGCCAGCAGCTTGAGTCTAGCGGGAGGGCCAGGGGAGACCCAGTACTTC.

V and J are TRBV20-1 and TRBJ1-1; no firm D call. This CDR3 contains 14 residues. V lost 0 bases, J lost 0 bases, and 8 bases lay in between. Germline-derived CDR1 and CDR2 are DFQATT and SNEGSKA (reference sequence). In DNA, the CDR3 is TGCAGTGCTAGAGATTACGGGCTGAACACTGAAGCTTTCTTT. Its protein product is CSARDYGLNTEAFF.

Regarding this clonotype: Sequence at one end of the junction differs from germline and may be a read error. The rearrangement joins TRBV29-1 to TRBJ1-1; D is undetermined. The CDR3 loop spans 12 amino acids. Germline CDR1 is SQVTM and CDR2 is ANQGSEA. This chain's CDR3 is CSVVWENTEALF. CDR3 nucleotide sequence: TGCAGCGTCGTGTGGGAGAACACTGAAGCTCTCTTT.

This clonotype occurred a few times. The gene calls are TRBV11-2 and TRBJ2-2, with D unresolved. V dropped 5 bases and J dropped 5 bases, with 6 bases sitting between them. Germline V lookup: CDR1 SGHAT, CDR2 FQNNGV. There are 12 residues in the CDR3. CDR3 sequence reads: CASSPMTGELFF. CDR3 DNA sequence: TGTGCCAGCAGCCCAATGACCGGGGAGCTGTTTTTT.

There are many counts of this clonotype. This chain connects TRBV7-2 to TRBJ2-7; tentatively, D is TRBD2 (6 bases). This CDR3 has 17 amino acids. V gave up 0 bases and J gave up 0 bases, with 15 bases separating them. Germline V gives CDR1 SGHTA, CDR2 FQGNSA. The CDR3 nucleotides are TGTGCCAGCAGCTTAGCGCGCGGGACCCGCCACTCCTACGAGCAGTACTTC. Its translation: CASSLARGTRHSYEQYF.

Remarks on this clonotype: Germline and junction disagree at one end, which may indicate a read error. J is TRBJ1-6 and V is TRBV5-5, with D uncertain. This CDR3 contains 17 residues. Germline CDR1 SGHKS, CDR2 YYEKEE (reference sequence). The CDR3 here is CASSAGVLGSYNSPLHF. The DNA of the CDR3 is TGTGCCAGCAGCGCCGGGGTTCTAGGCTCCTATAACTCACCCCTCCACTTT.

This clonotype came up many times. The chain recombines TRBV4-1 with TRBJ1-1, with D unclear. Germline assignment: CDR1 MGHRA and CDR2 YSYEKL. V lost 0 bases and J 6 bases, leaving 11 bases between the germline ends. This CDR3 spans 14 amino acids. This chain's CDR3 is CASSQDPGSSEAFF. The CDR3 DNA reads TGCGCCAGCAGCCAAGATCCAGGTTCTTCTGAAGCTTTCTTT.

This clonotype was counted many times. The rearrangement links TRBV30 to TRBJ2-2, with D uncertain. Germline CDR1 and CDR2: GTSNPN and SVGIG (reference sequence). Trimming stripped 2 bases from V and 1 base from J, with 11 bases between. The CDR3 consists of 15 residues. The CDR3 DNA sequence: TGTGCCTGGAGTCTCCACCCCGGGAACACCGGGGAGCTGTTTTTT. This codes for CAWSLHPGNTGELFF.

As for this clonotype: One junction end disagrees with the germline gene, perhaps due to a read error. The rearrangement links TRBV10-3 to TRBJ2-2; weak D call: TRBD1 (6 bases). The CDR3 totals 14 residues. CDR1 is ENHRY and CDR2 is SYGVKD in the germline V gene. DNA for the CDR3: TGTGCCATCAGCGAGGACAGTAACACCGGGGAGCTGTCTTTT. Its protein product is CAISEDSNTGELSF.

This clonotype was recorded a few times. This chain links TRBV27 with TRBJ2-1; 10 bases agree with TRBD2. This CDR3 comprises 16 residues. CDR1 is MNHEY and CDR2 is SMNVEV in the germline V gene (reference sequence). V was clipped by 5 bases and J by 3 bases; unmatched bases: 7. The CDR3 nucleotides are TGTGCCAGCAGTCCCCCCGGGACTAGCGTCTACAATGAGCAGTTCTTC. It translates to CASSPPGTSVYNEQFF.